The 6 T cell receptor beta chains below were found in one sample sequenced in a study of control samples from healthy donors and cancer patients. This table comes from immunoSEQ multiplex PCR, and its TCRdb copy is limited to in-frame clones, with some not included. This sample has 60,000 to 75,000 clones; around 87% occur once, and the top ten carry 2% to 2.5%. The sample taken for sequencing was PBMCs. These receptors all come from a woman between 50 and 59 years old with head and neck cancer.

The chain links TRBV5-1 to TRBJ2-2, with 9 bases aligning to TRBD1. Per germline, CDR1 SGHRS and CDR2 YFSETQ. V was pared by 0 bases and J by 4 bases, with 10 bases of the junction left unmatched. There are 18 residues in the CDR3. Here the CDR3 DNA reads TGCGCCAGCAGCTTGGAACAGGGGGCGCGAGGGGGCACCGGGGAGCTGTTTTTT. As protein: CASSLEQGARGGTGELFF.

V is TRBV28 and J is TRBJ1-2; possible D gene TRBD1, 5 bases. The germline V gene has CDR1 MDHEN and CDR2 SYDVKM. The V and J ends lost 2 bases and 7 bases respectively, with 17 bases between them. CDR3 length: 15 amino acids. In nucleotides, the CDR3 is TGTGCCAGCAGTTTACTAAGGGGCCGCAAACCTGGCTACACCTTC. This sequence encodes CASSLLRGRKPGYTF.

V is TRBV30 and J is TRBJ1-5; D uncertain. Trimming left V 0 bases short and J 1 base short, with 13 bases between. Germline-derived CDR1 and CDR2 are GTSNPN and SVGIG (reference sequence). There are 16 residues in the CDR3. The CDR3 DNA is TGTGCCTGGAGTGTAAAAGATCTCGGAAGCAATCAGCCCCAGCATTTT. This sequence encodes CAWSVKDLGSNQPQHF.

V and J are TRBV12-3 or TRBV12-4 and TRBJ2-7, with D uncertain. The CDR3 is made up of 12 amino acids. Trimming stripped 2 bases from V and 9 bases from J, with 11 bases between. The CDR3 sequence is CASSLSRGGQYF. The CDR3 bases are TGTGCCAGCAGTTTAAGCAGAGGTGGGCAGTACTTC.

This chain links TRBV28 with TRBJ2-1; perhaps TRBD1 as D (6 bases). Germline CDR1 and CDR2: MDHEN and SYDVKM. Trimming removed 3 bases from V and 0 bases from J, with 12 bases in between. The CDR3 sequence is 16 residues long. CDR3 nucleotide sequence: TGTGCCAGCAGTTTCGGAGGACAGAGCTCCTACAATGAGCAGTTCTTC. Translated: CASSFGGQSSYNEQFF. The complete variable domain, with remaining parts taken from reference TRBV28 and TRBJ2-1, reads DVKVTQSSRYLVKRTGEKVFLECVQDMDHENMFWYRQDPGLGLRLIYFSYDVKMKEKGDIPEGYSVSREKKERFSLILESASTNQTSMYLCASSFGGQSSYNEQFFGPGTRLTVL.

This CDR3 reads CASSLELGGTDTQYF. CDR3 sequence (DNA): TGTGCCAGCAGCTTGGAGCTGGGGGGCACAGATACGCAGTATTTT. J is TRBJ2-3 and V is TRBV5-4, with D perhaps TRBD1 or TRBD2 (5 bases each). Trimming shortened V by 0 bases and J by 1 base, and 9 bases separated the two germline ends. This CDR3 is built from 15 residues. Looked up from germline, CDR1 is SGHNT and CDR2 is YYREEE (reference sequence).